Below, 27 T cell receptor beta chains from the same sample are listed, as sequenced in a study of blood T cell repertoires in COVID-19. Clones were sequenced by immunoSEQ multiplex PCR, and TCRdb holds only the in-frame ones, with some missing. The sample has 200,000 to 300,000 clones, about 83% seen once; the top ten hold approximately 13%. Sequences were obtained from peripheral blood. Receptors were obtained from an elderly man with acute or convalescent COVID-19.

The table lists this clone with a few counts. This chain links TRBV21-1 with TRBJ1-4; TRBD1 reflects the table's D call only, with no check against the DNA. TRBV21-1 is termed a pseudogene. This CDR3 contains 16 residues. The CDR3 region is CASSNHPEQGFEKLFF. CDR3 bases: TGTGCCAGCAGCAACCACCCAGAACAGGGTTTTGAAAAACTGTTTTTT.

Points on this clone: Different DNA sequences within this sample yield the same CDR3. The CDR3 DNA follows: TGTGCCAGCTCACTAGCGGGAGGGCCAAACGAGCAGTACTTC. Protein: CASSLAGGPNEQYF. The chain employs TRBV18 and TRBJ2-7; TRBD2 aligns across 11 bases. Germline V CDR1 and CDR2: KGHSH, LQKENI. This CDR3 region has 14 residues. Unmatched junction bases numbered 4, after V lost 4 bases and J lost 5 bases.

The chain links TRBV7-2 to TRBJ1-1, with 9 bases matching TRBD1. V was pared by 4 bases and J by 1 base, with 1 base of the junction left unmatched. CDR1 SGHTA and CDR2 FQGNSA come from the germline V gene. This CDR3 region has 14 residues. The CDR3 sequence: CASSSQGANTEAFF. The CDR3 DNA is TGTGCCAGCAGCTCACAGGGGGCGAACACTGAAGCTTTCTTT.

V is TRBV19 and J is TRBJ1-6; 7 bases map to TRBD1. The junction had 4 bases not matched to a gene; V was cut back by 4 bases and J by 4 bases. This CDR3 has 15 residues. Per germline, CDR1 LNHDA and CDR2 SQIVND (reference sequence). CDR3 in amino acids: CASSTTGVYNSPLHF. In nucleotides, the CDR3 is TGTGCCAGTAGTACTACAGGGGTTTATAATTCACCCCTCCACTTT.

Worth noting for this clone: This sample also contains other DNA sequences that code for the same CDR3. The genes are TRBV19 and TRBJ1-6; 10 bases align to TRBD1. The CDR3 totals 15 residues. The V gene end was trimmed by 3 bases and the J gene end by 10 bases; junction bases not matched to a gene: 6. The germline V gene encodes CDR1 LNHDA and CDR2 SQIVND (reference sequence). The CDR3, as DNA: TGTGCCAGTAGTATCATGGGGACAGGGGACTCACCCCTCCACTTT. This gives the protein CASSIMGTGDSPLHF.

The CDR3: CASSPSVWEGHYEQYF. The CDR3 DNA reads as TGTGCCAGCAGCCCTAGCGTGTGGGAGGGGCACTACGAGCAGTACTTC. This rearrangement joins TRBV7-9 to TRBJ2-7, with TRBD2 matching 7 bases. Germline CDR1 reads SEHNR; CDR2 reads FQNEAQ (reference sequence). The CDR3 extends over 16 amino acids. The ends lost 5 bases at V and 3 bases at J; junction bases unmatched: 13.

The chain employs TRBV6-5 and TRBJ2-7, with a weak D call TRBD1 (6 bases). The CDR3 is made up of 15 amino acids. V was clipped by 0 bases and J by 3 bases, with 12 bases between them. Germline V gives CDR1 MNHEY, CDR2 SVGAGI. CDR3 region: CASSYSRGRIYEQYF. CDR3 nucleotide sequence: TGTGCCAGCAGTTACTCGAGGGGGAGAATCTACGAGCAGTACTTC.

The CDR3 bases are TGTGCCAGCAGTTCCCCAAGAAACTTCAGGGGAGGGGCCTCTGAAGCTTTCTTT. Amino acids: CASSSPRNFRGGASEAFF. The chain is built from TRBV6-2 or TRBV6-3 and TRBJ1-1; the D gene is possibly TRBD1 (6 bases). Germline V gives CDR1 MNHEY, CDR2 SVGEGT. The V end lost 4 bases, the J end lost 6 bases, and 27 bases lay between the germline ends. The CDR3 loop spans 18 amino acids.

V is TRBV4-3 and J is TRBJ2-1, with D possibly matching TRBD2 (5 bases). The germline V gene has CDR1 LGHNA and CDR2 YSLEER. V was trimmed by 0 bases and J by 13 bases, leaving 13 bases between them. The CDR3 contains 13 residues. The CDR3: CASSQDPLAYQFF. The CDR3 DNA follows: TGCGCCAGCAGCCAAGATCCCCTAGCATATCAGTTCTTC.

The rearrangement links TRBV7-9 to TRBJ1-3; 7 bases map to TRBD1. J lost 0 bases, V lost 1 base, and 6 bases had no gene match. The germline CDR1 and CDR2 sequences are SEHNR and FQNEAQ (reference sequence). The CDR3 sequence is 17 residues long. The CDR3 spells CASSLDRDSRSGNTIYF. Written as DNA, the CDR3 is TGTGCCAGCAGCTTAGACCGGGACAGTCGCTCTGGAAACACCATATATTTT.

J is TRBJ1-3 and V is TRBV5-1; the D is unclear. The CDR3 is 13 amino acids. The V gene's germline CDR1 is SGHRS and CDR2 YFSETQ. V lost 4 bases and J 4 bases, leaving 9 bases between the germline ends. The CDR3 DNA follows: TGCGCCAGCAGCCCAACAGTAGGAAACACCATATATTTT. Protein product: CASSPTVGNTIYF.

The rearrangement joins TRBV5-1 to TRBJ1-4, with 7 bases that match TRBD1. V was clipped by 4 bases and J by 4 bases; unmatched bases: 10. The CDR3 is 16 amino acids. CDR1 is SGHRS, CDR2 YFSETQ, per germline. The CDR3 here is CASSPRTGGLNEKLFF. CDR3 coding DNA: TGCGCCAGCAGCCCCCGGACAGGAGGCCTTAATGAAAAACTGTTTTTT.

This sequence joins TRBV10-3 and TRBJ1-4; D gene uncertain. This CDR3 contains 13 residues. V was clipped by 2 bases and J by 6 bases, with 7 bases between them. Germline V CDR1 and CDR2: ENHRY, SYGVKD. The CDR3 loop is CAISEAADEKLFF. CDR3 sequence (DNA): TGTGCCATCAGTGAGGCGGCAGATGAAAAACTGTTTTTT.

V and J are TRBV7-8 and TRBJ2-1; 7 nucleotides align to TRBD1. The CDR3 is 16 amino acids. Per the germline V gene, CDR1 is SGHVS and CDR2 is FQNEAQ. With 4 bases clipped from V and 4 bases from J, the junction kept 10 bases outside the gene matches. CDR3 residues: CASSSATGTAYNEQFF. CDR3 sequence (DNA): TGTGCCAGCAGCTCGGCGACCGGGACAGCATACAATGAGCAGTTCTTC.

The chain links TRBV6-2 or TRBV6-3 to TRBJ2-1; TRBD1 agrees at 9 bases. Germline V gene sequence: CDR1 MNHEY, CDR2 SVGEGT. This CDR3 has 17 amino acids. V was pared by 6 bases and J by 1 base, with 10 bases of the junction left unmatched. The CDR3 DNA reads as TGTGCCAGCAGCTCCGGGACAGGGTTAGGGTCCTACAATGAGCAGTTCTTC. Translated: CASSSGTGLGSYNEQFF.

This CDR3 reads CASSEDLTGTQGYGYTF. The CDR3 region has the DNA TGTGCCAGCAGTGAAGACCTCACCGGTACCCAGGGCTATGGCTACACCTTC. The chain recombines TRBV6-1 with TRBJ1-2; tentative D call: TRBD1 (5 bases). The ends were cut back, 1 base at V and 4 bases at J, with 19 bases in the middle. Germline CDR1 is MNHNS and CDR2 is SASEGT. The CDR3 is made up of 17 amino acids.

In regard to this clone: The same CDR3 can be traced to other DNA sequences in this sample. The chain joins TRBV28 to TRBJ1-2; maybe TRBD1 (5 bases). Per germline, CDR1 MDHEN and CDR2 SYDVKM. V was pared by 2 bases and J by 5 bases, with 6 bases between. The CDR3 loop spans 12 amino acids. CDR3 sequence (DNA): TGTGCCAGCAGTTTAGCAGGGTATGGCTACACCTTC. Translation: CASSLAGYGYTF.

The chain couples TRBV3-1 (or the pseudogene TRBV3-2) to TRBJ1-6, with D uncertain. Trimming removed 3 bases at V and 9 bases at J, with 12 bases between. The length of the CDR3 is 14 residues. Germline V lookup: CDR1 LGHDT, CDR2 YNNKEL (reference sequence). CDR3 bases: TGTGCCAGCAGCCAGCCCGCTGAGATTTCACCCCTCCACTTT. This gives the protein CASSQPAEISPLHF.

This chain links TRBV6-4 with TRBJ1-6; 9 nucleotides line up with TRBD1. The CDR3 sequence is 15 residues long. Germline assignment: CDR1 MRHNA and CDR2 SNTAGT. V shed 5 bases, J shed 10 bases, and the junction held 9 bases outside the gene matches. The CDR3 DNA sequence: TGTGCCAGCAGTCAAGAGGGACAGGGACAATCACCCCTCCACTTT. Its protein is CASSQEGQGQSPLHF.

The V and J genes are TRBV28 and TRBJ2-1; D perhaps matches TRBD2 (6 bases). The V gene's germline CDR1 is MDHEN and CDR2 SYDVKM. CDR3 length: 11 residues. The ends were cut back, 3 bases at V and 15 bases at J, with 12 bases in the middle. The CDR3 DNA follows: TGTGCCAGCAGTTTGGAGGGTCTAGGGTTCTTC. Protein: CASSLEGLGFF.

The chain couples TRBV19 to TRBJ2-3; tentative D call: TRBD2 (5 bases). V was trimmed by 10 bases and J by 0 bases, leaving 14 bases between them. In germline, CDR1 is LNHDA, CDR2 SQIVND (reference sequence). This CDR3 has 14 residues. In DNA, the CDR3 is TGTGCCACCAACGACGGGATTAGCACAGATACGCAGTATTTT. This gives the protein CATNDGISTDTQYF.

The CDR3 region is CASRPSGGVEAFF. CDR3 DNA sequence: TGTGCCAGCAGGCCCAGCGGGGGAGTTGAAGCTTTCTTT. The chain has TRBV28 and TRBJ1-1, with a possible D match to TRBD1 (5 bases). V was cut by 6 bases and J by 7 bases, with 15 bases left in between. From germline, CDR1 is MDHEN and CDR2 SYDVKM. The CDR3 totals 13 residues.

V and J are TRBV3-1 (or the pseudogene TRBV3-2) and TRBJ1-2; 7 nucleotides match TRBD1. Unmatched junction bases numbered 3, after V lost 4 bases and J lost 4 bases. In germline, CDR1 is LGHDT, CDR2 YNNKEL (reference sequence). The CDR3 contains 13 residues. For the CDR3, the DNA is TGTGCCAGCAGCCGGGACAGAGTCTATGGCTACACCTTC. It encodes CASSRDRVYGYTF.

The chain uses TRBV15 and TRBJ1-3, with 7 bases lining up with TRBD1. J lost 4 bases, V lost 5 bases, and 5 bases had no gene match. The germline V gene has CDR1 LNHNV and CDR2 YYDKDF (reference sequence). This CDR3 has 14 amino acids. The CDR3 DNA reads TGTGCCACCAGCTATGACAGGGCCGGAAACACCATATATTTT. Residues: CATSYDRAGNTIYF. Supplemented by reference TRBV15 and TRBJ1-3, the full variable domain reads DAMVIQNPRYQVTQFGKPVTLSCSQTLNHNVMYWYQQKSSQAPKLLFHYYDKDFNNEADTPDNFQSRRPNTSFCFLDIRSPGLGDTAMYLCATSYDRAGNTIYFGEGSWLTVV.

This clone has just one count. The chain carries TRBV18 and TRBJ2-1, with D maybe TRBD2 (6 bases). The CDR3 spans 14 residues. From germline, CDR1 is KGHSH and CDR2 LQKENI. V lost 3 bases to trimming and J lost 1 base, with 7 bases between them. CDR3 residues: CASSPRGSYNEQFF. In DNA, the CDR3 is TGTGCCAGCTCACCGCGGGGTTCCTACAATGAGCAGTTCTTC.

J is TRBJ2-1 and V is TRBV7-2; unclear D gene. From germline, CDR1 is SGHTA and CDR2 FQGNSA. V was shortened by 5 bases and J by 3 bases, with 8 bases between the two germline ends. This CDR3 contains 13 residues. The CDR3 loop is CASSPPGYNEQFF. The CDR3 bases are TGTGCCAGCAGCCCCCCAGGCTACAATGAGCAGTTCTTC.

The chain carries TRBV11-3 and TRBJ2-2, with a tentative D call TRBD2 (6 bases). Germline-derived CDR1 and CDR2 are SGHNT and YENEEA. The V end was cut by 1 base, the J end by 4 bases, with 10 bases between. The length of the CDR3 is 15 residues. The CDR3 spells CASSLVRGSTGELFF. CDR3 nucleotide sequence: TGTGCCAGCAGCTTAGTTCGGGGGTCCACCGGGGAGCTGTTTTTT.